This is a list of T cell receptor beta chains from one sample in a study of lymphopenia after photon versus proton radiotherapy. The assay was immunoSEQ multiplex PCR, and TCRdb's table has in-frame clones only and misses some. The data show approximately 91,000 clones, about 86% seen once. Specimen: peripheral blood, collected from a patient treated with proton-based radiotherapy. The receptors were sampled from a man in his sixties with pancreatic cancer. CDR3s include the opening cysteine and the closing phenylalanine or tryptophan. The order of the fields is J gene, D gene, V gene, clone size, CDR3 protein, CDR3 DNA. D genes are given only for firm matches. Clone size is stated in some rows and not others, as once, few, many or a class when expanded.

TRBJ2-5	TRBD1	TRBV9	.	CASSVLTGGLETQYF	TGTGCCAGCAGCGTTCTGACAGGGGGTCTAGAGACCCAGTACTTC
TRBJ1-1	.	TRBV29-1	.	CSVADYREITEAFF	TGCAGCGTGGCGGATTACAGAGAGATCACTGAAGCTTTCTTT
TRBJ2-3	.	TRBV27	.	CASSFSVLAIDTQYF	TGTGCCAGCAGTTTCAGCGTACTAGCTATAGATACGCAGTATTTT
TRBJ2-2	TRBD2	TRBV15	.	CATSRDLASGMNTGELFF	TGTGCCACCAGCAGAGATTTGGCTAGCGGGATGAACACCGGGGAGCTGTTTTTT
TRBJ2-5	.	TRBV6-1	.	CASRALGGGRETQYF	TGTGCCAGCAGGGCTTTAGGAGGAGGACGGGAGACCCAGTACTTC
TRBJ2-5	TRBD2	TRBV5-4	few	CASSRASGKQETQYF	TGTGCCAGCAGCCGGGCTAGCGGAAAGCAAGAGACCCAGTACTTC
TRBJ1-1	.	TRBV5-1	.	CASSLGLAAEAFF	TGCGCCAGCAGCTTGGGTCTGGCCGCTGAAGCTTTCTTT
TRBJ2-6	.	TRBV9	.	CASSDYGSGANVLTF	TGTGCCAGCAGCGACTATGGCTCTGGGGCCAACGTCCTGACTTTC
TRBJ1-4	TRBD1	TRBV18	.	CASSRTGQDEKLFF	TGTGCCAGCTCACGGACGGGACAGGACGAAAAACTGTTTTTT
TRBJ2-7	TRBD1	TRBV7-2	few	CASSVGTGGTYEQYF	TGTGCCAGCAGCGTAGGGACAGGGGGTACCTACGAGCAGTACTTC
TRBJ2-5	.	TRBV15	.	CATSTGGLVTQYF	TGTGCCACCAGCACCGGCGGCTTGGTGACCCAGTACTTC
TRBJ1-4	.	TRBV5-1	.	CASSVNSGMGEKLFF	TGCGCCAGCAGCGTTAATTCAGGGATGGGCGAAAAACTGTTTTTT
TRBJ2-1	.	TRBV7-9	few	CASSLSVGNEQFF	TGTGCCAGCAGCTTATCGGTCGGCAATGAGCAGTTCTTC
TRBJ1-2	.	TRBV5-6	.	CASSLWTDNYGYTF	TGTGCCAGCAGCTTGTGGACAGATAACTATGGCTACACCTTC
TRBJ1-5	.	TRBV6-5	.	CASSYSNNLPQHF	TGTGCCAGCAGTTACTCGAATAACTTGCCCCAGCATTTT
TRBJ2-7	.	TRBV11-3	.	CASSLLRVPSEQYF	TGTGCCAGCAGCTTATTGAGGGTACCGAGCGAGCAGTACTTC
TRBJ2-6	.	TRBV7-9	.	CASSLTSSGANVLTF	TGTGCCAGCAGCTTAACTAGCTCTGGGGCCAACGTCCTGACTTTC
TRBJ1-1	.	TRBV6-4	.	CASSEGAPSGKAFF	TGTGCCAGCAGTGAAGGGGCCCCGTCAGGGAAAGCTTTCTTT
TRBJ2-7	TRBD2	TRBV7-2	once	CASSLTSGSREQYF	TGTGCCAGCAGCTTAACTAGCGGGAGTCGAGAGCAGTACTTC
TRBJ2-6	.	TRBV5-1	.	CASSWAIAGEKANVLTF	TGCGCCAGCAGCTGGGCCATTGCAGGGGAAAAGGCCAACGTCCTGACTTTC
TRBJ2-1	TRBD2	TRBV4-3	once	CASSRGGNSATYNEQFF	TGCGCCAGCAGCCGCGGGGGGAATAGCGCGACCTACAATGAGCAGTTCTTC
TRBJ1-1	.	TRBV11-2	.	CASSLEVFF	TGTGCCAGCAGCTTAGAAGTCTTCTTT
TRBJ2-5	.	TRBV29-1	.	CSVPPPGARETQYF	TGCAGCGTGCCCCCTCCGGGGGCACGAGAGACCCAGTACTTC
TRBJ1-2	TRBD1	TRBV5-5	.	CASNEGQSYGYTF	TGTGCCAGCAATGAGGGACAGAGCTATGGCTACACCTTC
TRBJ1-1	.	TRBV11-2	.	CASSPRGGTLNTEAFF	TGTGCCAGCAGCCCAAGGGGCGGGACACTAAACACTGAAGCTTTCTTT
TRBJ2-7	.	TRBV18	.	CASSPLRESAYEQYF	TGTGCCAGCTCACCTCTCAGGGAGAGTGCCTACGAGCAGTACTTC
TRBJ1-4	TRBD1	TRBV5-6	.	CASSPYRDRSNEKLFF	TGTGCCAGCAGCCCATATAGGGACAGGTCCAATGAAAAACTGTTTTTT
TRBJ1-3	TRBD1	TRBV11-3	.	CASSRGQGGNTIYF	TGTGCCAGCAGCCGGGGACAGGGTGGAAACACCATATATTTT
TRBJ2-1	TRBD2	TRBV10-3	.	CAIASLAGVNEQFF	TGTGCCATCGCGTCCCTAGCGGGCGTCAATGAGCAGTTCTTC
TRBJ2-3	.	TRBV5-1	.	CASSLDGSTDTQYF	TGCGCCAGCAGCTTGGACGGAAGCACAGATACGCAGTATTTT
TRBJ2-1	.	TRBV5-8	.	CASSSYGEQFF	TGTGCCAGCAGCTCCTATGGTGAGCAGTTCTTC
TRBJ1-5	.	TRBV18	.	CASSRGPHQPQHF	TGTGCCAGCTCACGGGGGCCTCATCAGCCCCAGCATTTT
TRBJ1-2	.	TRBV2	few	CASSEVTYGYTF	TGTGCCAGCAGTGAAGTAACCTATGGCTACACCTTC
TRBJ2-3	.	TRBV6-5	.	CASSAVANSYTQYF	TGTGCCAGCAGTGCAGTAGCGAACTCTTATACGCAGTATTTT
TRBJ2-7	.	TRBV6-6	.	CASSPWRAGARYEQYF	TGTGCCAGCAGTCCTTGGAGGGCGGGTGCGCGCTACGAGCAGTACTTC
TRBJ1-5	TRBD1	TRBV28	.	CASTPTGGANQPQHF	TGTGCCAGCACACCAACAGGGGGCGCGAATCAGCCCCAGCATTTT
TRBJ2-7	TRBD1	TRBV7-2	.	CASSLEPARGPSYEQYF	TGTGCCAGCAGCTTAGAGCCCGCCAGGGGGCCTTCCTACGAGCAGTACTTC
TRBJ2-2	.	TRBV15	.	CATSRDGTGPHRELFF	TGTGCCACCAGCAGAGATGGTACAGGACCCCACCGGGAGCTGTTTTTT
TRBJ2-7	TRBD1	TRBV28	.	CATSQTSGQVYEQYF	TGTGCCACCTCTCAGACCTCGGGACAGGTCTACGAGCAGTACTTC
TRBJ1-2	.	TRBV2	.	CASSEKRARSYGYTF	TGTGCCAGCAGTGAAAAAAGGGCGAGGAGCTATGGCTACACCTTC
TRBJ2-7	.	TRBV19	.	CASSQGRLDEQYF	TGTGCCAGTAGTCAAGGGCGGTTGGACGAGCAGTACTTC
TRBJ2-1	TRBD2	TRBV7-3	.	CASSLLAGGPLSEQFF	TGTGCCAGCAGCTTGTTGGCGGGAGGGCCTCTAAGTGAGCAGTTCTTC
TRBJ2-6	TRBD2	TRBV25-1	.	CASRPSGSSGANVLTF	TGTGCCAGCAGACCTAGCGGGTCGTCTGGGGCCAACGTCCTGACTTTC
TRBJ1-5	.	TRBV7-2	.	CASSSGWSQPQHF	TGTGCCAGCAGCTCTGGTTGGAGTCAGCCCCAGCATTTT
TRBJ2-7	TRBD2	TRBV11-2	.	CASRPPRTSGRAGEQYF	TGTGCCAGCAGGCCTCCCCGGACTAGCGGGAGGGCGGGCGAGCAGTACTTC
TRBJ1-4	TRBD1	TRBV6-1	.	CASNDRGSTNEKLFF	TGTGCCAGCAATGACAGGGGGTCAACTAATGAAAAACTGTTTTTT